This T cell receptor beta chain was found in a study of blood T cells in healthy people across ages. In the study overall: Template switching retrieved approximately one barcoded beta molecule for each two T cells.

Looked up from germline, CDR1 is DFQATT and CDR2 is SNEGSKA (reference sequence). CDR3 size: 15 residues. This clonotype appeared many times. A much bigger clone sits one base away, suggesting this may be a read error. Primed by a sample-barcoded 5' primer and a J-beta primer mix, a second PCR proceeded for about 6 to 11 cycles. TCRdb redid the calling of the 5' RACE reads with MiXCR, one entry per CDR3 protein. Seen here are approximately 600,000 distinct CDR3 sequences, roughly 58% observed once, and the top ten hold 35% to 40%. This clonotype was obtained from a man aged 55-75 years in good health. The rearrangement links TRBV20-1 to TRBJ2-1, with TRBD1 identical over 9 bases. The DNA end lines up better with TRBJ2-7; the J call may be wrong. The sample comprised blood. CDR3 DNA sequence: TGCAGTGCTAGAGAGACAGGGGGGAACTACAATGAGCAGTACTTC. This codes for CSARETGGNYNEQYF.